This T cell receptor beta chain is drawn from a study of cytomegalovirus exposure and HLA in healthy donors. Study conclusions and caveats: Accurate prediction of most subjects' HLA-A and HLA-B alleles from TCR beta sequences was reported. Cytomegalovirus-associated status was assigned to approximately 160 TCR beta chains. Association of 16,951 TCR beta sequences with HLA alleles was found at 0.05 false discovery rate in a later analysis. The dataset shows that most TCR sequences were rare, while some public TCRs occurred in many donors.

Notes on this clone: The target antigen is unknown.

The CDR3 length is 15 residues. Germline lookup yields CDR1 LNHDA and CDR2 SQIVND (reference sequence). The V and J ends lost 5 bases and 2 bases respectively, with 12 bases between them. Use of 60 Vbeta and 13 Jbeta primers characterized the PCR. TCRdb's table, derived via immunoSEQ multiplex PCR, lists solely in-frame clones and lacks some. The sample has some 130,000 clones; more than 80% are singletons. The sample comprised PBMCs. The chain is built from TRBV19 and TRBJ2-2; D is ambiguous. This receptor was obtained from a male donor in good health and CMV-seronegative. CDR3 DNA: TGTGCCAGTAGTCCCCGGGTCCCTAACACCGGGGAGCTGTTTTTT. As protein: CASSPRVPNTGELFF.